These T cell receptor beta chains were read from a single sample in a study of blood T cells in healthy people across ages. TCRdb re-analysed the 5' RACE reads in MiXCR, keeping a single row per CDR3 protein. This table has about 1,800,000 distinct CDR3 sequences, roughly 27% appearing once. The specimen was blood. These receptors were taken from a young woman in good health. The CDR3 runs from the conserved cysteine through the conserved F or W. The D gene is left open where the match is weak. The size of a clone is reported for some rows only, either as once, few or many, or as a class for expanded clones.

CDR3 DNA: TGTGCCTGGAGGCCGGTCCTGGGTAGCGAGCAGTTCTTC; CDR3 protein: CAWRPVLGSEQFF; J gene: TRBJ2-1; D gene: .; clone size: once; V gene: TRBV30
CDR3 DNA: TGTGCCAGCAGCTCCCGAGGGGGGAAGAGTGAAAAACTGTTTTTT; CDR3 protein: CASSSRGGKSEKLFF; J gene: TRBJ1-4; D gene: .; clone size: .; V gene: TRBV13
CDR3 DNA: TGCAGTGCCACCTACGGGACTGCTAATGAGCAGTTCTTC; CDR3 protein: CSATYGTANEQFF; J gene: TRBJ2-1; D gene: .; clone size: many; V gene: TRBV20-1
CDR3 DNA: TGTGCCAGCACTTCGGGGAGAACAGATGCGCAGTATTTT; CDR3 protein: CASTSGRTDAQYF; J gene: TRBJ2-3; D gene: .; clone size: .; V gene: TRBV12-3/TRBV12-4
CDR3 DNA: TGTGCCAGCAGTTCCCGGGGGGATGAGCAGTTCTTC; CDR3 protein: CASSSRGDEQFF; J gene: TRBJ2-1; D gene: TRBD2; clone size: many; V gene: TRBV12-3/TRBV12-4
CDR3 DNA: TGTGCCAGCAGGAGAGTGGGGGAGAGGGATGGCTACACCTTC; CDR3 protein: CASRRVGERDGYTF; J gene: TRBJ1-2; D gene: .; clone size: many; V gene: TRBV5-5
CDR3 DNA: TGTGCCAGCACCCCCCTAGCGGGCGAGGCTGAGCAGTTCTTC; CDR3 protein: CASTPLAGEAEQFF; J gene: TRBJ2-1; D gene: TRBD2; clone size: .; V gene: TRBV9
CDR3 DNA: TGCAGTGCTAGAGATCCCGGGACAGCTAATGAAAAACTGTTTTTT; CDR3 protein: CSARDPGTANEKLFF; J gene: TRBJ1-4; D gene: TRBD1; clone size: .; V gene: TRBV20-1
CDR3 DNA: TGTGCCAGCAATTTTGAGGACAGAGGTCTACCTTTCTTT; CDR3 protein: CASNFEDRGLPFF; J gene: TRBJ1-1; D gene: .; clone size: .; V gene: TRBV12-3/TRBV12-4
CDR3 DNA: TGTGCCAGCAGTCCTCGGCCGGGACAGGGAGCTGGCTACACCTTC; CDR3 protein: CASSPRPGQGAGYTF; J gene: TRBJ1-2; D gene: TRBD1; clone size: .; V gene: TRBV28
CDR3 DNA: TGCGCCAGCAGCTTTAGCGGGAGATACGGCGAGCAGTACTTC; CDR3 protein: CASSFSGRYGEQYF; J gene: TRBJ2-7; D gene: TRBD2; clone size: few; V gene: TRBV5-1
CDR3 DNA: TGTGCCAGCAGTACAGGGACACTGAACACCGGGGAGCTGTTTTTT; CDR3 protein: CASSTGTLNTGELFF; J gene: TRBJ2-2; D gene: .; clone size: .; V gene: TRBV12-3/TRBV12-4
CDR3 DNA: TGTGCCAGCAGCAGAGCGGGGGCCTACAATGAGCAGTTCTTC; CDR3 protein: CASSRAGAYNEQFF; J gene: TRBJ2-1; D gene: TRBD2; clone size: many; V gene: TRBV12-3/TRBV12-4
CDR3 DNA: TGCGCCAGCAGTGGGGGGCCCCCCACAGATACGCAGTATTTT; CDR3 protein: CASSGGPPTDTQYF; J gene: TRBJ2-3; D gene: .; clone size: .; V gene: TRBV10-2
CDR3 DNA: TGCAGTGCAAAGGGACTAGCGGGAGGGTTAAACAATGAGCAGTTCTTC; CDR3 protein: CSAKGLAGGLNNEQFF; J gene: TRBJ2-1; D gene: TRBD2; clone size: .; V gene: TRBV20-1
CDR3 DNA: TGTGCCAGCAGCATCCTAGCAGTAGAGACCCAGTACTTC; CDR3 protein: CASSILAVETQYF; J gene: TRBJ2-5; D gene: .; clone size: .; V gene: TRBV11-2
CDR3 DNA: TGTGCCAGCAGCTCCCGAGGAGCGGGGTACCAAGAGACCCAGTACTTC; CDR3 protein: CASSSRGAGYQETQYF; J gene: TRBJ2-5; D gene: TRBD2; clone size: many; V gene: TRBV6-2/TRBV6-3
CDR3 DNA: TGCAGTGCTGTCGTAGACAGGGCGGGAGGCGAGCAGTACTTC; CDR3 protein: CSAVVDRAGGEQYF; J gene: TRBJ2-7; D gene: .; clone size: few; V gene: TRBV20-1
CDR3 DNA: TGCGCCAGCAGCTTTGCGACAGGGCCGGGGAATGAGCAGTTCTTC; CDR3 protein: CASSFATGPGNEQFF; J gene: TRBJ2-1; D gene: TRBD1; clone size: few; V gene: TRBV5-1
CDR3 DNA: TGTGCCAGCAGTGCCGATATAGGGCGGGGGGATACGCAGTATTTT; CDR3 protein: CASSADIGRGDTQYF; J gene: TRBJ2-3; D gene: TRBD2; clone size: .; V gene: TRBV25-1
CDR3 DNA: TGTGCCAGCAGTTACGGGAGGTCAGGCTCCCATGGCTACACCTTC; CDR3 protein: CASSYGRSGSHGYTF; J gene: TRBJ1-2; D gene: .; clone size: many; V gene: TRBV6-5
CDR3 DNA: TGTGCCTGGAGTGTCCTAGCGGGGGGGATAGCCTACAATGAGCAGTTCTTC; CDR3 protein: CAWSVLAGGIAYNEQFF; J gene: TRBJ2-1; D gene: TRBD2; clone size: .; V gene: TRBV30
CDR3 DNA: TGTGCCAGTAGAACTAGCGGGAGAGGCAATGAGCAGTTCTTC; CDR3 protein: CASRTSGRGNEQFF; J gene: TRBJ2-1; D gene: TRBD2; clone size: .; V gene: TRBV19
CDR3 DNA: TGTGCCAGCAGCTCTACAGGGTACTCACCCCTCCACTTT; CDR3 protein: CASSSTGYSPLHF; J gene: TRBJ1-6; D gene: .; clone size: .; V gene: TRBV7-2
CDR3 DNA: TGCAGCGCCTCCGTTGAGGTCTATGGCTACACCTTC; CDR3 protein: CSASVEVYGYTF; J gene: TRBJ1-2; D gene: .; clone size: .; V gene: TRBV29-1
CDR3 DNA: TGTGCCAGCAGAGAACTAGCGGGAGGTAGACAAGAGACCCAGTACTTC; CDR3 protein: CASRELAGGRQETQYF; J gene: TRBJ2-5; D gene: TRBD2; clone size: .; V gene: TRBV2
CDR3 DNA: TGCAACGTTGGGGTAGGGTCTAACTATGGCTACACCTTC; CDR3 protein: CNVGVGSNYGYTF; J gene: TRBJ1-2; D gene: .; clone size: .; V gene: TRBV29-1
CDR3 DNA: TGCGCCAGCCACTCGGGACAGCCTGGGGCCAACGTCCTGACTTTC; CDR3 protein: CASHSGQPGANVLTF; J gene: TRBJ2-6; D gene: TRBD1; clone size: .; V gene: TRBV5-1
CDR3 DNA: TGTGCCAGCAGGACAGGGAGGGAAAAACTGTTTTTT; CDR3 protein: CASRTGREKLFF; J gene: TRBJ1-4; D gene: TRBD1; clone size: few; V gene: TRBV2
CDR3 DNA: TGCGCCAGCAGCTTGGTAGAGGGCAGAAACACTGAAGCTTTCTTT; CDR3 protein: CASSLVEGRNTEAFF; J gene: TRBJ1-1; D gene: .; clone size: few; V gene: TRBV5-1
CDR3 DNA: TGCAGTGCCCCGCCCCGAAGCACAGATACGCAGTATTTT; CDR3 protein: CSAPPRSTDTQYF; J gene: TRBJ2-3; D gene: .; clone size: .; V gene: TRBV20-1
CDR3 DNA: TGCAGTACTTTACCGGGACAGGGTTATAATTCACCCCTCCACTTT; CDR3 protein: CSTLPGQGYNSPLHF; J gene: TRBJ1-6; D gene: TRBD1; clone size: .; V gene: TRBV20-1
CDR3 DNA: TGTGCCAGCAGCCGGGGGACCCTGGGGACCACAGATACGCAGTATTTT; CDR3 protein: CASSRGTLGTTDTQYF; J gene: TRBJ2-3; D gene: .; clone size: few; V gene: TRBV12-3/TRBV12-4
CDR3 DNA: TGTGCCAGCAGCTTACGACACCAAGGGGGCTACACCTTC; CDR3 protein: CASSLRHQGGYTF; J gene: TRBJ1-2; D gene: .; clone size: many; V gene: TRBV7-8
CDR3 DNA: TGTGCCAGCAGCGCCAAAGGCCTAGCGGGGGGCAGGGTTGATACGCAGTATTTT; CDR3 protein: CASSAKGLAGGRVDTQYF; J gene: TRBJ2-3; D gene: TRBD2; clone size: .; V gene: TRBV7-3
CDR3 DNA: TGCGCCAGGCCTGCTAGCGGGGATTGGGATACGCAGTATTTT; CDR3 protein: CARPASGDWDTQYF; J gene: TRBJ2-3; D gene: TRBD2; clone size: few; V gene: TRBV10-1
CDR3 DNA: TGTGCCAGCAGTTGGGGGGGTCAGCCCCAGCATTTT; CDR3 protein: CASSWGGQPQHF; J gene: TRBJ1-5; D gene: .; clone size: many; V gene: TRBV12-3/TRBV12-4
CDR3 DNA: TGTGCCAGCAGCCGAGGCGGGAGGGCCGCCCATGAGCAGTTCTTC; CDR3 protein: CASSRGGRAAHEQFF; J gene: TRBJ2-1; D gene: TRBD2; clone size: few; V gene: TRBV13
CDR3 DNA: TGCAGTGCTAGGGGACTAGCGGGAGAAGGGTCCATTCAGTACTTC; CDR3 protein: CSARGLAGEGSIQYF; J gene: TRBJ2-4; D gene: TRBD2; clone size: many; V gene: TRBV20-1
CDR3 DNA: TGTGCCAGCAGCCAATCCATGTCCGGTGAGCAGTTCTTC; CDR3 protein: CASSQSMSGEQFF; J gene: TRBJ2-1; D gene: .; clone size: many; V gene: TRBV14
CDR3 DNA: TGTGCCAGCAGTTTACCTCTAATCGGGCCCCAGTACTTC; CDR3 protein: CASSLPLIGPQYF; J gene: TRBJ2-5; D gene: .; clone size: once; V gene: TRBV28
CDR3 DNA: TGTGCCAGCGGGGGGGACAGCGCGCTAGCCAAAAACATTCAGTACTTC; CDR3 protein: CASGGDSALAKNIQYF; J gene: TRBJ2-4; D gene: .; clone size: many; V gene: TRBV28
CDR3 DNA: TGCTGCGTCGGGACTAGCGGCACAGATACGCAGTATTTT; CDR3 protein: CCVGTSGTDTQYF; J gene: TRBJ2-3; D gene: TRBD2; clone size: .; V gene: TRBV29-1
CDR3 DNA: TGCGCCAGCAGCCAAGGGGCGGACAACTATGGCTACACCTTC; CDR3 protein: CASSQGADNYGYTF; J gene: TRBJ1-2; D gene: .; clone size: many; V gene: TRBV4-3
CDR3 DNA: TGCAGCGTTGAAAAAGGACAGGGGGCGAGAGCGAAAGAGACCCAGTACTTC; CDR3 protein: CSVEKGQGARAKETQYF; J gene: TRBJ2-5; D gene: TRBD1; clone size: many; V gene: TRBV29-1
CDR3 DNA: TGCAGTGCTCGCGGACAGGGAAGGTCCTACGAGCAGTACTTC; CDR3 protein: CSARGQGRSYEQYF; J gene: TRBJ2-7; D gene: TRBD1; clone size: many; V gene: TRBV20-1
CDR3 DNA: TGTGCCAGCAGCTTTGTCAGGGGGGGTCAAGAGACCCAGTACTTC; CDR3 protein: CASSFVRGGQETQYF; J gene: TRBJ2-5; D gene: .; clone size: many; V gene: TRBV13
CDR3 DNA: TGCGCCAGCAGCCAAGAAGCGCAGGGGCGAGGAGAGACCCAGTACTTC; CDR3 protein: CASSQEAQGRGETQYF; J gene: TRBJ2-5; D gene: .; clone size: few; V gene: TRBV4-3
CDR3 DNA: TGTGCTAGTGGTTTGGAAGCGGGGGAGCGGCAGTTCTTC; CDR3 protein: CASGLEAGERQFF; J gene: TRBJ2-1; D gene: TRBD2; clone size: few; V gene: TRBV12-5
CDR3 DNA: TGCAGTGCTAGAGGACAGGTTTCCTACGAGCAGTACTTC; CDR3 protein: CSARGQVSYEQYF; J gene: TRBJ2-7; D gene: .; clone size: .; V gene: TRBV20-1